The rows below give T cell receptor beta chains drawn from one sample of a study of blood T cell repertoires in COVID-19. Profiling relied on immunoSEQ multiplex PCR, and the TCRdb table lists in-frame clones only, not all of them. The data hold about 310,000 clones, with about 91% observed a single time. The material sequenced was PBMCs or T cells enriched from blood (not recorded which). Receptors originate from a young woman who had recovered from COVID-19. CDR3s include the opening cysteine and the closing phenylalanine or tryptophan. A D gene is named only where the DNA matches it firmly. A row's size may be missing; if present it is once, few, many or a size class.

>TRBV28|NA|TRBJ1-4|TRBD1
TGTGCCAGCAGTATCTCGACAGGGAGGAATGAAAAACTGTTTTTT
CASSISTGRNEKLFF
>TRBV6-2/TRBV6-3|NA|TRBJ2-7|TRBD2
TGTGCCAGCAGCCAAAGGTCCCTAGCGGGGGGTCTGGACGAGCAGTACTTC
CASSQRSLAGGLDEQYF
>TRBV7-3|NA|TRBJ2-6|NA
TGTGCCAGCAGCTCCGTACAGAACTCTGGGGCCAACGTCCTGACTTTC
CASSSVQNSGANVLTF
>TRBV7-9|NA|TRBJ2-1|TRBD2
TGTGCCAGCACCCAATGGACTAGCGGTAACAATGAGCAGTTCTTC
CASTQWTSGNNEQFF
>TRBV7-8|NA|TRBJ2-7|TRBD1
TGTGCCAGCAGCCGCGTACTGGGACAGGGAGATTACTACGAGCAGTACTTC
CASSRVLGQGDYYEQYF
>TRBV6-1|NA|TRBJ2-3|TRBD2
TGTGCCAGCAGTGAAGGTAGCGGGGGGGCCATAGATACGCAGTATTTT
CASSEGSGGAIDTQYF
>TRBV18|NA|TRBJ1-4|TRBD1
TGTGCCAGCTCACGAAGCGTCCCGGGACAGGGGCACGAAAAACTGTTTTTT
CASSRSVPGQGHEKLFF
>TRBV28|NA|TRBJ1-5|NA
TGTGCCAGCAGTTACGGGGATAGCAATCAGCCCCAGCATTTT
CASSYGDSNQPQHF
>TRBV28|NA|TRBJ2-5|TRBD2
TGTGCCAGCAGTTTTCAGGGACTAGCGGGAGTAGGAGATCAAGAGACCCAGTACTTC
CASSFQGLAGVGDQETQYF
>TRBV24-1|NA|TRBJ2-7|NA
TGTGCCACCAGTGATTTATGTGGGTGGAGGTACGAGCAGTACTTC
CATSDLCGWRYEQYF
>TRBV7-2|NA|TRBJ1-4|NA
TGTGCCAGCAGCTTAGAGTCGGTCACAACTAATGAAAAACTGTTTTTT
CASSLESVTTNEKLFF
>TRBV6-2/TRBV6-3|NA|TRBJ1-5|NA
TGTGCCAGCAGTTTCCGGGGGGGTGGCGGCAATCAGCCCCAGCATTTT
CASSFRGGGGNQPQHF
>TRBV10-3|NA|TRBJ1-1|NA
TGTGCCATCAGGGCGGAGGGGCTGCGGACTGAAGCTTTCTTT
CAIRAEGLRTEAFF
>TRBV19|NA|TRBJ2-7|NA
TGTGCCAGTAGTATCCGGGCGGGGCCTGGCTACGAGCAGTACTTC
CASSIRAGPGYEQYF
>TRBV30|NA|TRBJ1-4|TRBD1
TGTGCCTGGAGGGGCAGGGGGCGGGCAACTAATGAAAAACTGTTTTTT
CAWRGRGRATNEKLFF
>TRBV9|NA|TRBJ1-3|NA
TGTGCCAGCAGCACCGCGGTGGGGGCCTTCTCTGGAAACACCATATATTTT
CASSTAVGAFSGNTIYF
>TRBV11-3|NA|TRBJ2-1|TRBD2
TGTGCCAGCAGCATAACTAGCGGGAGCAATGAGCAGTTCTTC
CASSITSGSNEQFF
>TRBV7-2|NA|TRBJ1-3|NA
TGTGCCAGCAGCTCGAGTATCGGAAACACCATATATTTT
CASSSSIGNTIYF
>TRBV3-1/TRBV3-2|NA|TRBJ1-4|NA
TGTGCCAGCAGCCGGCGCGGAGGCCATCGAGAGGGTAAAGTGTTTTTT
CASSRRGGHREGKVFF
>TRBV29-1|NA|TRBJ1-5|NA
TGCAGCGTTGCCACAGGCCTCAATCAGCCCCAGCATTTT
CSVATGLNQPQHF
>TRBV28|once|TRBJ1-5|TRBD1
TGTGCCAGCAAGGGACAGCTCAATCAGCCCCAGCATTTT
CASKGQLNQPQHF
>TRBV11-1|NA|TRBJ1-2|NA
TGTGCCAGCAGCTTAGGGGGGCGCGGCTATGGCTACACCTTC
CASSLGGRGYGYTF
>TRBV7-2|NA|TRBJ2-7|TRBD2
TGTGCCAGCAGCTTGCGACTAGCGGGAGCGTACGAGCAGTACTTC
CASSLRLAGAYEQYF
>TRBV18|NA|TRBJ1-2|NA
TGTGCCAGCTCACCCACAGAGGGCTATGGCTACACCTTC
CASSPTEGYGYTF
>TRBV7-9|NA|TRBJ2-2|NA
TGTGCCAGCAAACTCCTCGCGAACACCGGGGAGCTGTTTTTT
CASKLLANTGELFF
>TRBV13|NA|TRBJ2-5|TRBD2
TGTGCCAGCAGCATTAGCGGGAAGTACCAAGAGACCCAGTACTTC
CASSISGKYQETQYF
>TRBV6-5|NA|TRBJ2-7|TRBD2
TGTGCCAGCAGTTGGGGACCGGGGGGCGAGCAGTACTTC
CASSWGPGGEQYF
>TRBV11-2|NA|TRBJ2-2|NA
TGTGCCAGCAGCCCCACAGGGTTGGGGACCGGGGAGCTGTTTTTT
CASSPTGLGTGELFF
>TRBV6-5|NA|TRBJ2-1|NA
TGTGCCAGCAGGCCCACGGGGGTTGGCTACAATGAGCAGTTCTTC
CASRPTGVGYNEQFF
>TRBV11-2|NA|TRBJ2-7|TRBD1
TGTGCCAGCAGCTTATTCGGGACCCGGGGACAGGGAAATCGGTACGAGCAGTACTTC
CASSLFGTRGQGNRYEQYF
>TRBV11-2|NA|TRBJ1-1|TRBD1
TGTGCCAGCAGCTTAGGCCTGGGACAGGGGGGGAACACTGAAGCTTTCTTT
CASSLGLGQGGNTEAFF
>TRBV11-3|NA|TRBJ2-7|NA
TGTGCCAGCAGCTTAGATCGAACAGCCCAGCAGTACTTC
CASSLDRTAQQYF
>TRBV5-5|once|TRBJ2-7|TRBD2
TGTGCCAGCAGCTCAGGCCTTGGGCTAGCGGGGACTTACGAGCAGTACTTC
CASSSGLGLAGTYEQYF
>TRBV9|NA|TRBJ2-5|TRBD2
TGTGCCAGCAGCCCCGGGACTAGCGGGAGTAGACAAGAGACCCAGTACTTC
CASSPGTSGSRQETQYF
>TRBV28|NA|TRBJ2-7|TRBD2
TGTGCCAGCAGTAACCGACTAGCGGGGGGCTGGGACGAGCAGTACTTC
CASSNRLAGGWDEQYF
>TRBV2|NA|TRBJ2-2|TRBD1
TGTGCCAGCAGTGAAAAGGACAGGGGTACCGGGGAGCTGTTTTTT
CASSEKDRGTGELFF
>TRBV28|NA|TRBJ2-7|NA
TGTGCCAGCAAACCAATGGGGGAGGGGGACGAGCAGTACTTC
CASKPMGEGDEQYF
>TRBV4-1|NA|TRBJ2-7|TRBD1
TGCGCCAGCAGCCAAGAAGGACAGGGCTACGAGCAGTACTTC
CASSQEGQGYEQYF
>TRBV28|NA|TRBJ2-7|NA
TGTGCCAGCAGTTTACCGGGACTGTACGAGCAGTACTTC
CASSLPGLYEQYF
>TRBV19|NA|TRBJ2-7|TRBD1
TGTGCCAGTAGTACGGCAGGGGGAACGGGAGAGCAGTACTTC
CASSTAGGTGEQYF
>TRBV4-3|few|TRBJ1-1|TRBD1
TGCGCCAGCAGCCCCATGGGACAGCCGAACACTGAAGCTTTCTTT
CASSPMGQPNTEAFF
>TRBV5-1|NA|TRBJ1-3|TRBD1
TGCGCCAGCAGCTTGTACGGGACAGGGAGCTCTGGAAACACCATATATTTT
CASSLYGTGSSGNTIYF
>TRBV21-1|NA|TRBJ1-2|NA
TGTGCCAGCAGCAAAGTACATAACTATGGCTACACCTTC
CASSKVHNYGYTF
>TRBV9|NA|TRBJ1-1|TRBD1
TGTGCCAGCAGCGCGACAGGGGGCCGGGGGGCTTTCTTT
CASSATGGRGAFF
>TRBV11-2|NA|TRBJ1-1|NA
TGTGCCAGCACCCTAGATTTGGGGGGACTCTACACTGAAGCTTTCTTT
CASTLDLGGLYTEAFF
>TRBV6-2/TRBV6-3|NA|TRBJ2-7|NA
TGTGCCAGCAGTAGACAGAATCGGTACGAGCAGTACTTC
CASSRQNRYEQYF
>TRBV19|NA|TRBJ2-1|TRBD2
TGTGCCAGTGGACTAGCCAACGGTGAGCAGTTCTTC
CASGLANGEQFF
>TRBV4-1|NA|TRBJ2-2|TRBD2
TGCGCCAGCAGCCATAGACTAGCGGGCATCGCGAACACCGGGGAGCTGTTTTTT
CASSHRLAGIANTGELFF
>TRBV11-3|once|TRBJ1-1|TRBD1
TGTGCCAGCAGCTTAGAGGGACAGGGGACTGAAGCTTTCTTT
CASSLEGQGTEAFF
>TRBV5-1|once|TRBJ1-1|NA
TGCGCCAGCAGTCCGGGCGGGGGATGGAAGGTGAACACTGAAGCTTTCTTT
CASSPGGGWKVNTEAFF
>TRBV9|NA|TRBJ1-6|NA
TGTGCCAGCAGCGTGAGGAATTCACCCCTCCACTTT
CASSVRNSPLHF
>TRBV14|NA|TRBJ1-1|NA
TGTGCCAGCAGCCCCAGAGCGGGAGTCGGGCATCAAGCTTTCTTT
CASSPRAGVGHQAFF
>TRBV5-6|NA|TRBJ1-1|NA
TGTGCCAGCAGCCCCCAAGCGGTAGCATACACTGAAGCTTTCTTT
CASSPQAVAYTEAFF